What follows are 27 T cell receptor beta chains derived from one specimen sequenced in a study of CD8 T cells in ankylosing spondylitis. TCRdb redid the calling of the 5' RACE reads with MiXCR, one entry per CDR3 protein. The sample lists some 340,000 distinct CDR3 sequences, about 14% occurring once. Sequenced material: blood, either unsorted or a sorted T cell fraction (not recorded which). Receptor source: a male donor with ankylosing spondylitis or in good health (not recorded which).

This rearrangement joins TRBV12-3 or TRBV12-4 to TRBJ2-1; D remains unclear. V was shortened by 3 bases and J by 0 bases, with 9 bases between the two germline ends. The CDR3 runs 15 residues. Here the CDR3 reads CASSFAQSSYNEQFF. DNA of the CDR3: TGTGCCAGCAGTTTCGCCCAGAGCTCCTACAATGAGCAGTTCTTC.

This clonotype showed up many times. The chain couples TRBV30 to TRBJ2-3; weak D call: TRBD2 (6 bases). The CDR3 is made up of 11 amino acids. CDR1 GTSNPN and CDR2 SVGIG come from the germline V gene (reference sequence). V was clipped by 6 bases and J by 5 bases, with 9 bases between them. In DNA form, the CDR3 reads TGTGCCTGCCGGGACTTAGATACGCAGTATTTT. It codes for CACRDLDTQYF.

This clonotype was seen a handful of times. The chain couples TRBV3-1 to TRBJ1-2; no reliable D call. The CDR3 is 13 residues long. V was shortened by 3 bases and J by 4 bases, with 9 bases between the two germline ends. CDR1 LGHDT and CDR2 YNNKEL come from the germline V gene (reference sequence). CDR3 DNA sequence: TGTGCCAGCAGCCAGGCCCCGACCTATGGCTACACCTTC. Its protein is CASSQAPTYGYTF.

This clonotype was recorded a few times. One base away lies a much larger clone, so this may be a sequencing read error. This chain joins TRBV7-9 and TRBJ2-2; no definite D call. CDR1 SEHNR and CDR2 FQNEAQ come from the germline V gene (reference sequence). The CDR3 spans 13 residues. The V and J ends lost 3 bases and 2 bases respectively, with 4 bases between them. The CDR3 coding sequence is TGTGCCAGCAGCTTCTCTAACACCGGGGAGCTGTTTTTT. This codes for CASSFSNTGELFF.

Only a few counts were recorded for this clonotype. The chain employs TRBV7-9 and TRBJ2-2; no clear D. The ends were cut back, 3 bases at V and 4 bases at J, with 6 bases in the middle. The CDR3 contains 13 residues. Germline V gene sequence: CDR1 SEHNR, CDR2 FQNEAQ (reference sequence). The CDR3 here is CASSFVTTGELFF. The CDR3 nucleotides read TGTGCCAGCAGCTTCGTTACCACCGGGGAGCTGTTTTTT.

This clonotype was found once. The CDR3 is CSARSLAGVETQYF. As DNA, the CDR3 is TGCAGTGCTAGAAGTCTAGCGGGAGTAGAGACCCAGTACTTC. V and J are TRBV20-1 and TRBJ2-5; 10 nucleotides agree with TRBD2. Looked up from germline, CDR1 is DFQATT and CDR2 is SNEGSKA (reference sequence). CDR3 size: 14 residues. J lost 4 bases, V lost 2 bases, and 4 bases had no gene match.

This sequence joins TRBV10-3 and TRBJ2-5; D possibly corresponds to TRBD2 (5 bases). The germline CDR1 and CDR2 sequences are ENHRY and SYGVKD. CDR3 length equals 12 residues. Trimming shortened V by 4 bases and J by 4 bases, and 7 bases separated the two germline ends. The CDR3 sequence is CAISGGLETQYF. DNA of the CDR3: TGTGCCATCAGTGGCGGGTTAGAGACCCAGTACTTC.

The gene calls are TRBV12-3 or TRBV12-4 and TRBJ2-7; D is unresolved. The CDR3 is 11 residues long. V gave up 6 bases and J gave up 6 bases, with 9 bases separating them. The CDR3 coding sequence is TGTGCCAGCAGGGGGTACGGCGAGCAGTACTTC. Its translation is CASRGYGEQYF.

Only a few counts were recorded for this clonotype. The chain uses TRBV5-5 and TRBJ2-7; 9 nucleotides match TRBD2. CDR1 and CDR2 from the germline V gene are SGHKS and YYEKEE (reference sequence). The CDR3 has 15 amino acids. The J segment lost 3 bases and the V segment lost 0 bases, leaving 4 bases of the junction unmatched. The chain's CDR3 is CASSLVLAGFYEQYF. Here the CDR3 DNA reads TGTGCCAGCAGCTTGGTCCTAGCGGGATTCTACGAGCAGTACTTC.

Many counts were recorded for this clonotype. J is TRBJ2-5 and V is TRBV20-1, with a weak D call TRBD2 (6 bases). V lost 0 bases and J 2 bases, leaving 13 bases between the germline ends. CDR1 and CDR2 (germline): DFQATT, SNEGSKA (reference sequence). The length of the CDR3 is 15 residues. The CDR3 bases are TGCAGTGCTAGAGATTGGGCGGGGATACAAGAGACCCAGTACTTC. Translated: CSARDWAGIQETQYF.

The V gene is TRBV4-2, the J gene TRBJ2-6; D gene ambiguous. The CDR3 totals 15 residues. From germline, CDR1 is LGHNA and CDR2 YNFKEQ. The V end was cut by 3 bases, the J end by 0 bases, with 6 bases between. CDR3 protein: CASSQGISGANVLTF. The CDR3 DNA is TGTGCCAGCAGCCAGGGTATCTCTGGGGCCAACGTCCTGACTTTC.

This clonotype was observed a few times. CDR3 DNA: TGCAGTGGGTCGGACAGTTCGAACACCGGGGAGCTGTTTTTT. Residues: CSGSDSSNTGELFF. The V and J genes are TRBV20-1 and TRBJ2-2, with D perhaps matching TRBD1 (6 bases). Per germline, CDR1 DFQATT and CDR2 SNEGSKA (reference sequence). With 7 bases removed from V and 0 bases from J, the gap between germline ends came to 12 bases. The CDR3 consists of 14 residues.

The table lists this clonotype with a few counts. The CDR3 is CASTPPGGRDTGELFF. CDR3 DNA sequence: TGCGCCAGCACTCCCCCGGGGGGGCGTGACACCGGGGAGCTGTTTTTT. J is TRBJ2-2 and V is TRBV5-1, with 8 positions matching TRBD2. V shed 6 bases, J shed 3 bases, and the junction held 10 bases outside the gene matches. There are 16 residues in the CDR3. CDR1 is SGHRS and CDR2 is YFSETQ in the germline V gene.

The chain joins TRBV3-1 to TRBJ2-3; no clear D gene. Germline V CDR1 and CDR2: LGHDT, YNNKEL (reference sequence). The CDR3 length is 15 residues. The V end lost 0 bases, the J end lost 2 bases, and 9 bases lay between the germline ends. CDR3 nucleotides: TGTGCCAGCAGCCAAGAAGTTCACCCCACAGATACGCAGTATTTT. This translates into CASSQEVHPTDTQYF.

In its sample, this clonotype was seen many times. The chain recombines TRBV10-3 with TRBJ1-5; D gene unclear. The CDR3 totals 15 residues. The germline V gene has CDR1 ENHRY and CDR2 SYGVKD. The V and J ends lost 0 bases and 3 bases respectively, with 9 bases between them. CDR3: CAISESGGDNQPQHF. The CDR3 DNA is TGTGCCATCAGTGAGTCGGGTGGGGACAATCAGCCCCAGCATTTT.

The chain has TRBV7-7 and TRBJ2-3; D call uncertain. The germline V and J ends were trimmed by 5 bases and 4 bases, with 10 bases remaining between them. Germline assignment: CDR1 SSHAT and CDR2 FNYEAQ (reference sequence). This CDR3 contains 13 residues. The CDR3 DNA sequence: TGTGCCAGCAGCAATAGCTTAGCAGATACGCAGTATTTT. Translating gives CASSNSLADTQYF.

Only a few counts were recorded for this clonotype. The chain carries TRBV7-2 and TRBJ2-1; 7 nucleotides line up with TRBD2. V lost 1 base to trimming and J lost 12 bases; unmatched junction nucleotides: 12. The CDR3 has 15 amino acids. Germline V gives CDR1 SGHTA, CDR2 FQGNSA. The CDR3 sequence is CASSLVGTTPSGQFF. The CDR3 DNA reads as TGTGCCAGCAGCTTAGTTGGGACTACCCCATCAGGGCAGTTCTTC.

The chain combines TRBV3-1 with TRBJ2-7; 7 positions agree with TRBD1. The CDR3 sequence is 16 residues long. The trim removed 1 base at V and 3 bases at J, leaving 9 bases unmatched. Germline CDR1 is LGHDT and CDR2 is YNNKEL (reference sequence). The CDR3 DNA reads as TGTGCCAGCAGCCAAGCTCTGCCGGGACAGTTCTACGAGCAGTACTTC. Translating it yields CASSQALPGQFYEQYF.

This clonotype was seen a few times. The chain employs TRBV20-1 and TRBJ2-1; TRBD2 aligns across 9 bases. The CDR3 runs 15 residues. Germline assignment: CDR1 DFQATT and CDR2 SNEGSKA (reference sequence). The V gene end was trimmed by 1 base and the J gene end by 2 bases; junction bases not matched to a gene: 3. CDR3 sequence (DNA): TGCAGTGCTAGAGTTGCTAGCGGGGCCTACAATGAGCAGTTCTTC. Residues: CSARVASGAYNEQFF.

The chain couples TRBV27 to TRBJ2-5, with D perhaps matching TRBD1 (6 bases). V lost 9 bases and J 5 bases, leaving 16 bases between the germline ends. Germline loops: CDR1 MNHEY, CDR2 SMNVEV (reference sequence). The CDR3 loop spans 13 amino acids. This CDR3 reads CASSWGRGETQYF. The CDR3 bases are TGTGCCAGTAGCTGGGGGCGTGGGGAGACCCAGTACTTC.

The genes are TRBV9 and TRBJ2-2, with 11 bases fitting TRBD2. Per the germline V gene, CDR1 is SGDLS and CDR2 is YYNGEE. V shed 0 bases, J shed 5 bases, and the junction held 0 bases outside the gene matches. CDR3 length equals 15 residues. The CDR3 here is CASSVGLAGTGELFF. The CDR3 region has the DNA TGTGCCAGCAGCGTAGGACTAGCGGGGACCGGGGAGCTGTTTTTT.

This clonotype was seen just once. V gene TRBV5-1 combines with J gene TRBJ2-2; D gene ambiguous. V was cut by 4 bases and J by 5 bases, with 15 bases left in between. Germline V gene data show CDR1 as SGHRS and CDR2 as YFSETQ. The CDR3 has 15 residues. The DNA of the CDR3 is TGCGCCAGCAGCCCCCAAGCGAAGGGAACCGGGGAGCTGTTTTTT. It specifies CASSPQAKGTGELFF.

This chain links TRBV10-3 with TRBJ2-5; no clear D gene. Germline V lookup: CDR1 ENHRY, CDR2 SYGVKD. V was pared by 0 bases and J by 1 base, with 9 bases between. This CDR3 contains 15 residues. CDR3 DNA sequence: TGTGCCATCAGTGAGTCGAAGCGCACCCAAGAGACCCAGTACTTC. Encoded protein: CAISESKRTQETQYF.

This clonotype was found many times. This chain links TRBV29-1 with TRBJ1-1, with 7 bases matching TRBD1. Germline trimming cut 3 bases from V and 8 bases from J; bases unmatched to any gene: 6. This CDR3 has 12 amino acids. Per the germline V gene, CDR1 is SQVTM and CDR2 is ANQGSEA. DNA for the CDR3: TGCAGCGTTGATAGCGGGACAGCCGAAGCTTTCTTT. Translating it yields CSVDSGTAEAFF.

This clonotype has ten or more counts. The genes are TRBV3-1 and TRBJ1-2; 8 bases map to TRBD1. The CDR3 has 13 amino acids. Germline V gene lookup returns CDR1 LGHDT and CDR2 YNNKEL (reference sequence). V was pared by 4 bases and J by 8 bases, with 6 bases of the junction left unmatched. The CDR3 loop is CASSRDRGDGYTF. In nucleotides, the CDR3 is TGTGCCAGCAGCCGAGACAGGGGCGACGGCTACACCTTC.

The V gene is TRBV7-9, the J gene TRBJ2-1; 8 bases match TRBD2. V lost 5 bases to trimming and J lost 3 bases; unmatched junction nucleotides: 3. Germline V lookup: CDR1 SEHNR, CDR2 FQNEAQ (reference sequence). The CDR3 consists of 14 residues. The CDR3 loop reads CASSLGRDYNEQFF. CDR3 DNA: TGTGCCAGCAGCCTCGGGAGGGACTACAATGAGCAGTTCTTC.

The V gene is TRBV10-3, the J gene TRBJ1-1; D is undetermined. The CDR3 runs to 12 residues. Trimming took 3 bases from V and 1 from J, leaving 3 bases between them. Looked up from germline, CDR1 is ENHRY and CDR2 is SYGVKD. CDR3 in amino acids: CAISDPNTEAFF. CDR3 nucleotide sequence: TGTGCCATCAGTGATCCGAACACTGAAGCTTTCTTT.